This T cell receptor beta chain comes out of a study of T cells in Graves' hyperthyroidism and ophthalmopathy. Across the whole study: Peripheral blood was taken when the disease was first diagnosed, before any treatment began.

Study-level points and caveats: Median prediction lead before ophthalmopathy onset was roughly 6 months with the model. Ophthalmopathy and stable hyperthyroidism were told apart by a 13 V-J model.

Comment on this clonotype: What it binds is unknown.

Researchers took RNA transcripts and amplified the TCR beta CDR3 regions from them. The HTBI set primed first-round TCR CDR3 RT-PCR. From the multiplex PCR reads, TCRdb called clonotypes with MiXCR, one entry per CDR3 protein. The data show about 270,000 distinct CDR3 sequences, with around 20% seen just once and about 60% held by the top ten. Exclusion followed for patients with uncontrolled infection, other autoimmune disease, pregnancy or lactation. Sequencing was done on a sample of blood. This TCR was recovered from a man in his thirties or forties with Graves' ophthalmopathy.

CDR3 amino acids: CASKVNYEEQYF. The DNA for the CDR3 is TGTGCCAGCAAGGTAAATTACGAGGAGCAGTACTTC. The chain employs TRBV6-2 or TRBV6-3 and TRBJ2-7; no firm D call. V shed 7 bases and J shed 7 bases, with 14 bases lying between them. CDR1 MNHEY and CDR2 SVGEGT come from the germline V gene. The CDR3 runs to 12 residues.